This TCR beta chain came from a study of shared clonotypes between healthy human individuals. Germline V CDR1 and CDR2: LNHNV, YYDKDF (reference sequence). Trimming removed 1 base at V and 1 base at J, with 4 bases between. This CDR3 region has 14 residues. Terminally differentiated effector memory CD45RA+ cells were excluded by CCR7 positive selection of CD45RO-negative cells. Generated by immunoSEQ multiplex PCR, the TCRdb table keeps only in-frame clones and is missing some. Found here are millions of clones, under 95% of them singletons; the top ten hold 1.5% to 2%. Material for sequencing was naive CD8+ T cells from PBMCs. V is TRBV15 and J is TRBJ2-2; the D is unclear. The receptor's source is a man younger than 30 in good health. Some clones in this sample may be carry-over from other donors' samples. CDR3 nucleotide sequence: TGTGCCACCAGCAGAGTACAGAACACCGGGGAGCTGTTTTTT. Translated: CATSRVQNTGELFF.